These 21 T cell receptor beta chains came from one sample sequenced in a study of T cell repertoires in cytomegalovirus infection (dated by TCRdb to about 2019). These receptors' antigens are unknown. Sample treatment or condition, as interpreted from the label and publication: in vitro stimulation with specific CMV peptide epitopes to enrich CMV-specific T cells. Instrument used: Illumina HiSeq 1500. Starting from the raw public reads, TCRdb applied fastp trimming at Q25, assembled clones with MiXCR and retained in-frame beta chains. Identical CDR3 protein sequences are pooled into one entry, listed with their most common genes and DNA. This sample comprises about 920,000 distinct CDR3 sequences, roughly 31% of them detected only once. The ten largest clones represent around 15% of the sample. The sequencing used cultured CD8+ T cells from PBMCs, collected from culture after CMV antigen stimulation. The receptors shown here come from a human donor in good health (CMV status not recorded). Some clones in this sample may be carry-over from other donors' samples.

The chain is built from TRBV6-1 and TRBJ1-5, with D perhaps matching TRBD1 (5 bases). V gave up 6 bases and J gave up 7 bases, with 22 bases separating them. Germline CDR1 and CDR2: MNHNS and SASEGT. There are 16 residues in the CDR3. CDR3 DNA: TGTGCCAGCAGCCCGGAGTTAATTTGGGGGTCCCAGCCCCAGCATTTT. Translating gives CASSPELIWGSQPQHF.

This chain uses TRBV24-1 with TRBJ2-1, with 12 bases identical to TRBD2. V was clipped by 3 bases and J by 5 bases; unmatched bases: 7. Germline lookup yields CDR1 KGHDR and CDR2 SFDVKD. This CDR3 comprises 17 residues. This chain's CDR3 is CATSDLQTSGGHNEQFF. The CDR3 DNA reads TGTGCCACCAGTGATCTCCAGACTAGCGGGGGACACAATGAGCAGTTCTTC.

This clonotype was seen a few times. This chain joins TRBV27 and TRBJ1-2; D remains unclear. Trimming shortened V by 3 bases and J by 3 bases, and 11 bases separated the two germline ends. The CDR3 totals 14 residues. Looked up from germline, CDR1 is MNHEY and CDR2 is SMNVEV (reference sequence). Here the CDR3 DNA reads TGTGCCAGCAGTTTGGATCCGGGTGACTATGGCTACACCTTC. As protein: CASSLDPGDYGYTF.

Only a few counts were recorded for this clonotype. Written as DNA, the CDR3 is TGTGCCAGCAGCTTAGCTAGGGGAAACTACGAGCAGTACTTC. The encoded protein is CASSLARGNYEQYF. V is TRBV7-8 and J is TRBJ2-7; D is perhaps TRBD1 (5 bases). V lost 0 bases and J 3 bases, leaving 9 bases between the germline ends. CDR3 size: 14 residues. Germline values: CDR1 SGHVS, CDR2 FQNEAQ.

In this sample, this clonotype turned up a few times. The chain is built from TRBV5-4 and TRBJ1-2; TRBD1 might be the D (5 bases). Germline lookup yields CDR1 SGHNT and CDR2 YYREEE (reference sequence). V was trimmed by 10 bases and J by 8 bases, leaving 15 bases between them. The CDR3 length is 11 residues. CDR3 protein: CAGWTSRGYTF. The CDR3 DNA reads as TGTGCCGGGTGGACATCCCGAGGCTACACCTTC.

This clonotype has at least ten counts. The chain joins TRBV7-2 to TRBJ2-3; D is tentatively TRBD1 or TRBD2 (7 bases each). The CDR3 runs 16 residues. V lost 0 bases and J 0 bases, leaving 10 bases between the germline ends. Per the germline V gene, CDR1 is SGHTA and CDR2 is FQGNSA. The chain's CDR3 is CASSLAQGGSTDTQYF. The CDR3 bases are TGTGCCAGCAGCTTAGCGCAGGGGGGGAGCACAGATACGCAGTATTTT. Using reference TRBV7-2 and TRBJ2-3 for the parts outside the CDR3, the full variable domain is GAGVSQSPSNKVTEKGKDVELRCDPISGHTALYWYRQSLGQGLEFLIYFQGNSAPDKSGLPSDRFSAERTGGSVSTLTIQRTQQEDSAVYLCASSLAQGGSTDTQYFGPGTRLTVL.

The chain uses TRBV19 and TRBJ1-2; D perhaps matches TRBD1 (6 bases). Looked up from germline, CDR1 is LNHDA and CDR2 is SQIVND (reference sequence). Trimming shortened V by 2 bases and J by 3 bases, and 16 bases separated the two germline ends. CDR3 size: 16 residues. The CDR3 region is CASSILRDTLYYGYTF. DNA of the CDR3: TGTGCCAGTAGTATACTCCGGGACACCCTTTACTATGGCTACACCTTC. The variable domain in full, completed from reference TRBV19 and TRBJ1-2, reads DGGITQSPKYLFRKEGQNVTLSCEQNLNHDAMYWYRQDPGQGLRLIYYSQIVNDFQKGDIAEGYSVSREKKESFPLTVTSAQKNPTAFYLCASSILRDTLYYGYTFGSGTRLTVV.

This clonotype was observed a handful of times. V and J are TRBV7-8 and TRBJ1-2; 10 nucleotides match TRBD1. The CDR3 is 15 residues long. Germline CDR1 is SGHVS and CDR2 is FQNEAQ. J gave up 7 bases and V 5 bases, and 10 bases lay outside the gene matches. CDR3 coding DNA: TGTGCCAGCAGCGCAGGGACAGGGGCGACTTTTGGCTACACCTTC. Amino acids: CASSAGTGATFGYTF. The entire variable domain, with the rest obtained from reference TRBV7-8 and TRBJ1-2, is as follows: GAGVSQSPRYKVAKRGQDVALRCDPISGHVSLFWYQQALGQGPEFLTYFQNEAQLDKSGLPSDRFFAERPEGSVSTLKIQRTQQEDSAVYLCASSAGTGATFGYTFGSGTRLTVV.

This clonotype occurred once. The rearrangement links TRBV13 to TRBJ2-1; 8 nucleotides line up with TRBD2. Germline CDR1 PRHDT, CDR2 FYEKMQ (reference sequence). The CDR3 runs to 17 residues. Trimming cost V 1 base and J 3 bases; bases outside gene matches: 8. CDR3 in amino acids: CASSLATSGGRYNEQFF. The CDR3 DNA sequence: TGTGCCAGCAGCTTAGCGACCAGCGGGGGTCGCTACAATGAGCAGTTCTTC.

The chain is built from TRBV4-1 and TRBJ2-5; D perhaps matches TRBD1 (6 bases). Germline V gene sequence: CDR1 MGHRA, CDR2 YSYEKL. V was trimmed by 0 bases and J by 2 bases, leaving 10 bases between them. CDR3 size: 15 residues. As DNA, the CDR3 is TGCGCCAGCAGCCAAGATGGGACACCTCAAGAGACCCAGTACTTC. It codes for CASSQDGTPQETQYF.

CDR3 bases: TGTGCCAGCAGTGAATTTCGGCGACTGAAAGAGACCCAGTACTTC. As protein: CASSEFRRLKETQYF. The chain carries TRBV2 and TRBJ2-5; the D is unclear. The CDR3 extends over 15 amino acids. Germline loops: CDR1 SNHLY, CDR2 FYNNEI. Trimming removed 2 bases from V and 3 bases from J, with 13 bases in between.

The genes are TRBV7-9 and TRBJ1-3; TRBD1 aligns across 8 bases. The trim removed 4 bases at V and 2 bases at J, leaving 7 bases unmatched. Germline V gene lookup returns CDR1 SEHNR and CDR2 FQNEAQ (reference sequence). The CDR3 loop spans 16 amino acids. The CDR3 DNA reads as TGTGCCAGCAGCTCGTCGGGACAGGTCCCTGGAAACACCATATATTTT. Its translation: CASSSSGQVPGNTIYF.

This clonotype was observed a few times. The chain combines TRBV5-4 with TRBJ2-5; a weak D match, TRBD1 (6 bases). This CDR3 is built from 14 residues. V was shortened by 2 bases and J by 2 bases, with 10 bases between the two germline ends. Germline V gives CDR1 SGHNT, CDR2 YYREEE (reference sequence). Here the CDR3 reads CASSFPDRQETQYF. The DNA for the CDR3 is TGTGCCAGCAGCTTCCCCGACAGGCAAGAGACCCAGTACTTC. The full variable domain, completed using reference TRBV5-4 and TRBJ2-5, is ETGVTQSPTHLIKTRGQQVTLRCSSQSGHNTVSWYQQALGQGPQFIFQYYREEENGRGNFPPRFSGLQFPNYSSELNVNALELDDSALYLCASSFPDRQETQYFGPGTRLLVL.

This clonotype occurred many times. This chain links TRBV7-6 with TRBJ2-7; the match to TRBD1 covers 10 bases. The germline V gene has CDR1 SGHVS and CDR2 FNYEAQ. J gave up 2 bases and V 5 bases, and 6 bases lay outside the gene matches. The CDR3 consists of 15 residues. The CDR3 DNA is TGTGCCAGCAGCGGGGGACAGGGGTTCGCCTACGAGCAGTACTTC. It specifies CASSGGQGFAYEQYF.

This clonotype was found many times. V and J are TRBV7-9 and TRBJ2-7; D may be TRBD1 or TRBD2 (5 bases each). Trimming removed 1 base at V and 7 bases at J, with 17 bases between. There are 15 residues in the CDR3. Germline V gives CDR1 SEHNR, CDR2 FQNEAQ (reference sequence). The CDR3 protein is CASSLDGAPPGEQYF. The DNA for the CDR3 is TGTGCCAGCAGCTTAGATGGGGCGCCGCCGGGAGAGCAGTACTTC. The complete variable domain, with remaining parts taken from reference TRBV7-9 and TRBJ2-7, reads DTGVSQNPRHKITKRGQNVTFRCDPISEHNRLYWYRQTLGQGPEFLTYFQNEAQLEKSRLLSDRFSAERPKGSFSTLEIQRTEQGDSAMYLCASSLDGAPPGEQYFGPGTRLTVT.

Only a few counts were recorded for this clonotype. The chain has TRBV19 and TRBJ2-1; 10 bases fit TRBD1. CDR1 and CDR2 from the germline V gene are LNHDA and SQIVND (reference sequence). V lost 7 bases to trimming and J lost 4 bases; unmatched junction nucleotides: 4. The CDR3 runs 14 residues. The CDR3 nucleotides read TGTGCCAGTAACGACAGGGGGCTGTACAATGAGCAGTTCTTC. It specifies CASNDRGLYNEQFF.

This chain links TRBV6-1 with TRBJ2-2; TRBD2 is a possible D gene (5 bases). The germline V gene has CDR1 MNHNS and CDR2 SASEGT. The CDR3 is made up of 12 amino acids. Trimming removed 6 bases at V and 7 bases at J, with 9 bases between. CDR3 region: CASRRDYGELFF. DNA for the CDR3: TGTGCCAGCAGACGAGACTACGGGGAGCTGTTTTTT.

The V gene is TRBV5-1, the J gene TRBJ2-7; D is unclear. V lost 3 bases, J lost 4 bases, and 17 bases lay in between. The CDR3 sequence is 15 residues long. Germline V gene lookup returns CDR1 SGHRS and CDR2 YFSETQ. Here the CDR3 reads CASSSTGMGTYEQYF. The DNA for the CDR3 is TGCGCCAGCAGCTCGACTGGGATGGGTACGTACGAGCAGTACTTC.

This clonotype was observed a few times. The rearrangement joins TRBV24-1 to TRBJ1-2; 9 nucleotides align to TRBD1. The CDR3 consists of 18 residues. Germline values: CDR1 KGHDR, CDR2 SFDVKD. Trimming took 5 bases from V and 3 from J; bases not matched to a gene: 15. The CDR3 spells CATSGSTLGTGYDYGYTF. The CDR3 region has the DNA TGTGCCACCAGTGGATCCACCCTCGGGACAGGGTACGACTATGGCTACACCTTC.

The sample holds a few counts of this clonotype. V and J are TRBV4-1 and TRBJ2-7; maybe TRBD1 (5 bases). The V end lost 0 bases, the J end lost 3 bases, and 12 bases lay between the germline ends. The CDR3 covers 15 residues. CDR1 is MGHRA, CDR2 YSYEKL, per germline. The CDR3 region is CASSQEQGMDYEQYF. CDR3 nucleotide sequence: TGCGCCAGCAGCCAAGAGCAGGGTATGGACTACGAGCAGTACTTC.

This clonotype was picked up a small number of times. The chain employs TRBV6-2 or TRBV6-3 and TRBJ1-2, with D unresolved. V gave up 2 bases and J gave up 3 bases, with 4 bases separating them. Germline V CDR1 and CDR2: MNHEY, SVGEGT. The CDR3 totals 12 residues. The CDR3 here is CASSYEDYGYTF. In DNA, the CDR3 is TGTGCCAGCAGTTACGAGGACTATGGCTACACCTTC.